This TCR beta chain is drawn from a study of blood T cell repertoires in COVID-19. Trimming cost V 3 bases and J 1 base; bases outside gene matches: 0. The germline CDR1 and CDR2 sequences are MGHDK and SYGVNS. This CDR3 has 14 amino acids. The protocol was immunoSEQ multiplex PCR, while the TCRdb copy is restricted to in-frame clones and leaves out a portion. Among some 64,000 clones, under 80% were seen once, and the ten largest hold around 54%. The sample was PBMCs or T cells enriched from blood (not recorded which). The origin of this receptor is a woman aged 55-69 years who had been exposed to COVID-19. The V and J genes are TRBV25-1 and TRBJ2-3; 8 bases line up with TRBD1. The CDR3 DNA follows: TGTGCCAGCAGTGAGACAGGGGGCACAGATACGCAGTATTTT. Its translation: CASSETGGTDTQYF.